The following is a T cell receptor (beta chain) sequence with its context. Its target is unknown. On sorted subsets, replicate PCRs used about 200 ng DNA, or roughly 30,000 T cell genomes. Profiled with immunoSEQ multiplex PCR; TCRdb holds only in-frame clones, not every one. The top ten clones hold approximately 25% of a sample with over 800,000 clones, over 90% of them seen once. It was CD45RO-negative cells, positively selected for CCR7, that made up naive CD8 cells, with terminally differentiated effector memory CD45RA+ cells excluded. This entry belongs to a study of shared clonotypes between healthy human individuals. The overall study: Aged between 18 and 49, the donors were two women and a few men. Researchers assigned three CD4 naive, three CD4 memory, two CD8 naive and one CD8 memory plate to each donor.

The CDR3 spans 20 residues. V shed 3 bases, J shed 0 bases, and the junction held 14 bases outside the gene matches. Germline V gene sequence: CDR1 SGHRS, CDR2 YFSETQ. Study findings and constraints: In contrast to clonotypes shared by all four donors, non-shared clonotypes had lower generation probabilities.

Sequenced: naive CD8+ T cells sorted from blood. The chain carries TRBV5-1 and TRBJ2-2, with 10 nucleotides matching TRBD1. The receptor comes from a man under 40 in good health. CDR3 sequence reads: CASSSPGTGEGNANTGELFF. In nucleotides, the CDR3 is TGCGCCAGCAGCTCCCCCGGGACAGGGGAGGGGAACGCGAACACCGGGGAGCTGTTTTTT.